This TCR beta chain was obtained from a study of T-cell reconstitution after alpha-beta-depleted transplantation in children. Whole-study results and caveats: Day-60 TCRbeta diversity that was high in some patients was derived from surviving recipient T cells and thymic progenitors. T-cell counts and diversity at one year following transplant were attributed mainly to newly produced T cells. By about two months after transplant, alpha-beta T cells reportedly arose from several hundred graft clones that had expanded.

Points on this clonotype: Antigen specificity is unknown. This may be a read error, as it is one base from a much larger clone.

During its preparation, the TCRbeta library received unique molecular identifiers. One entry per CDR3 protein results from TCRdb running MiXCR on the PCR reads. The sample has 530,000 or so distinct CDR3 sequences; over 20% are singletons. V lost 4 bases and J lost 3, with 4 bases in between. Germline V lookup: CDR1 MNHEY, CDR2 SMNVEV (reference sequence). This CDR3 region has 11 residues. This clonotype originated in a boy in the first two years of life with Wiskott-Aldrich syndrome, due to receive a stem cell transplant. The sample in question was PBMCs, obtained before TCRalphabeta/CD19-depleted stem cell transplant. The chain couples TRBV27 to TRBJ2-7; D remains unclear. CDR3 DNA sequence: TGTGCCAGCAGTTGCGGCTACGAGCAGTACTTC. Translation gives CASSCGYEQYF.